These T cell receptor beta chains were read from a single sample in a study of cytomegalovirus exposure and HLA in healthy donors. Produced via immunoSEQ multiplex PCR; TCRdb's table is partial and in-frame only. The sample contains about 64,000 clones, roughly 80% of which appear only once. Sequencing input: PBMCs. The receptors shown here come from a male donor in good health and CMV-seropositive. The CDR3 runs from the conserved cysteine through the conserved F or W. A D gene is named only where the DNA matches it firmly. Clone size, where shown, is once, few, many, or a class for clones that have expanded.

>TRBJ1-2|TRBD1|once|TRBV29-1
CSALGQGLLKDGYTF
TGCAGCGCACTCGGACAGGGGTTATTAAAGGATGGCTACACCTTC
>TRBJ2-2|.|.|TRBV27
CASNEIANTGELFF
TGTGCCAGCAATGAGATCGCGAACACCGGGGAGCTGTTTTTT
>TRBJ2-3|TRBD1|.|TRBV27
CASSDGTGGLMTQYF
TGTGCCAGCAGTGACGGGACAGGAGGCCTCATGACGCAGTATTTT
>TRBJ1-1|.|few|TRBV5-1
CASSLEGDSEAFF
TGCGCCAGCAGCTTGGAAGGGGATAGTGAAGCTTTCTTT
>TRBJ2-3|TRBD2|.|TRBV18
CASSPLYPAGGEVDTQYF
TGTGCCAGCTCACCCCTCTACCCAGCGGGGGGGGAAGTAGATACGCAGTATTTT
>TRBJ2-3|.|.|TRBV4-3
CASSRDSEITDTQYF
TGCGCCAGCAGCCGAGACTCGGAGATCACAGATACGCAGTATTTT
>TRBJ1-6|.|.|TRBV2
CASSEMAWGSPTWGSPLHF
TGTGCCAGCAGTGAGATGGCATGGGGCAGTCCGACGTGGGGTTCACCCCTCCACTTT
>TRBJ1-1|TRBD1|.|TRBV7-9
CASSLAPGTGSMVNTEAFF
TGTGCCAGCAGCTTAGCCCCCGGGACAGGGAGTATGGTGAACACTGAAGCTTTCTTT
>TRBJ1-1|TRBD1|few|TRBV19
CASSTDRQGTNTEAFF
TGTGCCAGTAGTACCGACCGACAGGGGACGAACACTGAAGCTTTCTTT
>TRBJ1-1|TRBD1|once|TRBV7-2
CASSMNRGRAEAFF
TGTGCCAGCAGCATGAACAGGGGGCGGGCAGAAGCTTTCTTT
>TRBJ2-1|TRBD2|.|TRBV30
CAWTIRTSHPQFF
TGTGCCTGGACTATCAGGACTAGCCACCCACAGTTCTTC
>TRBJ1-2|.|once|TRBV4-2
CASSSTGSYGYTF
TGTGCCAGCAGTAGTACAGGCTCCTATGGCTACACCTTC
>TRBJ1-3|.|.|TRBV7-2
CASSSTGSGNTIYF
TGTGCCAGCAGCTCCACAGGGTCCGGAAACACCATATATTTT
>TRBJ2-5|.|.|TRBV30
CAWSSTGTWEETQYF
TGTGCCTGGAGTTCCACGGGGACATGGGAAGAGACCCAGTACTTC
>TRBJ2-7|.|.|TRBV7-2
CASSRRGGDEQYF
TGTGCCAGCAGCCGAAGAGGGGGGGACGAGCAGTACTTC
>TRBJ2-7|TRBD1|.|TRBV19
CASSIGPVGTAYEQYF
TGTGCCAGTAGTATAGGGCCCGTAGGGACAGCCTACGAGCAGTACTTC
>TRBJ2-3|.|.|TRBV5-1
CASSYRGSGDTQYF
TGCGCCAGCAGTTACCGGGGATCAGGAGATACGCAGTATTTT
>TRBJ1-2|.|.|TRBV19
CASSIRGKGYTF
TGTGCCAGTAGTATCAGGGGAAAGGGCTACACCTTC
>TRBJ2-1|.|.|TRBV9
CASSESDYNEQFF
TGTGCCAGCAGCGAAAGCGACTACAATGAGCAGTTCTTC
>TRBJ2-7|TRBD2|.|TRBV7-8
CASSFGGGYEQYF
TGTGCCAGCAGCTTCGGGGGGGGCTACGAGCAGTACTTC
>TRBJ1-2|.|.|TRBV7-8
CASSLRGGSGANYGYTF
TGTGCCAGCAGCTTACGGGGAGGCAGTGGGGCTAACTATGGCTACACCTTC
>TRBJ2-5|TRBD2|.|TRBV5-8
CASSPRGGHQETQYF
TGTGCCAGCAGCCCCCGGGGGGGCCACCAAGAGACCCAGTACTTC
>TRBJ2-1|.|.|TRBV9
CASSVVGATRVEQFF
TGTGCCAGCAGCGTAGTGGGGGCCACACGTGTGGAGCAGTTCTTC
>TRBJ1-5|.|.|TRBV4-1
CASSSESGSYQPQHF
TGCGCCAGCAGCTCTGAGTCAGGGTCGTACCAGCCCCAGCATTTT
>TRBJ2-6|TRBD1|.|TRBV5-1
CASSLGTGIAGANVLTF
TGCGCCAGCAGCTTGGGGACAGGGATAGCTGGGGCCAACGTCCTGACTTTC
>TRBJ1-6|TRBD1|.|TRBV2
CASRTDRGHNSPLHF
TGTGCCAGCAGAACGGACAGGGGGCATAATTCACCCCTCCACTTT
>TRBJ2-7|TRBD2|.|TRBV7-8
CASSLASGGHTYEQYF
TGTGCCAGCAGCTTAGCTAGCGGGGGACACACCTACGAGCAGTACTTC
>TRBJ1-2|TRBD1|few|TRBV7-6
CASHPLEGGSYYGYTF
TGTGCCAGCCATCCGCTTGAAGGGGGCTCCTACTATGGCTACACCTTC
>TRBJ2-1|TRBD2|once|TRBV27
CASSFLVGGAGEQFF
TGTGCCAGCAGTTTTTTGGTCGGGGGGGCCGGGGAGCAGTTCTTC
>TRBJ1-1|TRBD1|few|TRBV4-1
CASSQEVAGGYTEAFF
TGCGCCAGCAGCCAAGAGGTAGCAGGGGGTTACACTGAAGCTTTCTTT
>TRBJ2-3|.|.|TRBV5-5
CASSPLGEDTQYF
TGTGCCAGCAGCCCCCTGGGAGAAGATACGCAGTATTTT
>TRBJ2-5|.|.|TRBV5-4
CASSPEGGRGETQYF
TGTGCCAGCAGTCCAGAAGGGGGTCGAGGGGAGACCCAGTACTTC
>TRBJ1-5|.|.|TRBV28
CASSLLLEYSNQPQHF
TGTGCCAGCAGTTTATTGTTGGAGTATAGCAATCAGCCCCAGCATTTT
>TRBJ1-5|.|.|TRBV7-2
CASSLNRDVRQPQHF
TGTGCCAGCAGCTTAAACAGGGATGTTAGACAGCCCCAGCATTTT
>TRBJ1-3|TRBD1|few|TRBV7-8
CASSAWDRGGDTIYF
TGTGCCAGCAGCGCCTGGGACAGGGGAGGGGACACCATATATTTT
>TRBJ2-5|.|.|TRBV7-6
CASSARTDQSTQYF
TGTGCCAGCAGCGCCCGGACAGACCAGTCGACCCAGTACTTC
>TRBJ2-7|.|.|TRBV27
CASSLEGRIYEQYF
TGTGCCAGCAGTCTGGAGGGGCGGATCTACGAGCAGTACTTC
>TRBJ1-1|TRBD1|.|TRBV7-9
CASSSRQGGTEAFF
TGTGCCAGCAGCTCCCGACAGGGGGGCACTGAAGCTTTCTTT
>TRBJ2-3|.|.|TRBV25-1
CASLDWGGGDTQYF
TGTGCCAGCCTGGATTGGGGGGGCGGAGATACGCAGTATTTT
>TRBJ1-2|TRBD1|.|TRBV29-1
CSVELTGWRGYTF
TGCAGCGTTGAATTGACAGGGTGGAGGGGCTACACCTTC
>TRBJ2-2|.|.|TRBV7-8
CASSSRPSDTGELFF
TGTGCCAGCAGCTCCAGGCCCTCCGACACCGGGGAGCTGTTTTTT
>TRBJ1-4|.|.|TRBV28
CASSHGGWRGEKLFF
TGTGCCAGCAGCCATGGGGGGTGGAGGGGAGAAAAACTGTTTTTT
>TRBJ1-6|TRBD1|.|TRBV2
CASTQMGQTNSPLHF
TGTGCCAGCACCCAAATGGGACAGACTAATTCACCCCTCCACTTT
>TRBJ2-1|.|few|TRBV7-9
CASSSGVNEQFF
TGTGCCAGCAGCTCGGGAGTTAATGAGCAGTTCTTC
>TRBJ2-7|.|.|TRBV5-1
CASSLAPADEQYF
TGCGCCAGCAGCTTGGCTCCTGCGGACGAGCAGTACTTC
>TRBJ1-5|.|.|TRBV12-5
CASGLSRDQPQHF
TGTGCTAGTGGTTTGTCTAGAGATCAGCCCCAGCATTTT
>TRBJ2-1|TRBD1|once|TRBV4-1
CASSQDGRGTGYYNEQFF
TGCGCCAGCAGCCAAGATGGAAGAGGGACAGGGTACTACAATGAGCAGTTCTTC
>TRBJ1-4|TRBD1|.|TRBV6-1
CASQIRQGEKLFF
TGTGCCAGCCAGATTAGACAGGGGGAAAAACTGTTTTTT
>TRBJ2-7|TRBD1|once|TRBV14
CASSRTGIGYEQYF
TGTGCCAGCAGTCGGACAGGGATCGGCTACGAGCAGTACTTC
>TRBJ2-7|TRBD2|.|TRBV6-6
CASSYSSGLGGEQYF
TGTGCCAGCAGTTACTCTTCGGGACTAGGTGGCGAGCAGTACTTC
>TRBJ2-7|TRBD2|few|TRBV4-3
CASSQELAGAYYEQYF
TGCGCCAGCAGCCAAGAACTAGCGGGGGCGTACTACGAGCAGTACTTC